This T cell receptor beta chain was retrieved from a study of metastatic and nonmetastatic thyroid tumors. Study summary: Comparison of repertoires was carried out across blood and tumor or nodule tissue from malignant and benign thyroid patients. Study-wide results and caveats: Significantly greater TCR beta diversity was reportedly found in malignant thyroid tumors than in benign nodules (in blood and tumor).

TCRdb reprocessed the PCR reads using MiXCR. There are roughly 25,000 clones in the sample; 10% to 15% occur only once, and 4.5% to 6% lies in the top ten. The table lists this clone with many counts. Its antigen is undetermined. Each patient came to thyroid surgery without any prior treatment (of any kind). V dropped 6 bases and J dropped 0 bases, with 18 bases sitting between them. Germline V lookup: CDR1 MNHNS, CDR2 SASEGT. CDR3 length equals 16 residues. Sample: blood. The sequence derives from a female donor with papillary thyroid cancer or a benign thyroid nodule (not recorded which). Some clones in this sample may be carry-over from other donors' samples. J is TRBJ2-7 and V is TRBV6-1, with D unclear. CDR3 sequence: CASSALGFQGSYEQYF. The DNA of the CDR3 is TGTGCCAGCAGCGCCTTGGGGTTTCAAGGCTCCTACGAGCAGTACTTC.